This T cell receptor beta chain was identified during a study of cytomegalovirus exposure and HLA in healthy donors. This CDR3 region has 15 residues. V was trimmed by 4 bases and J by 3 bases, leaving 10 bases between them. Looked up from germline, CDR1 is MNHNS and CDR2 is SASEGT. With 60 Vbeta and 13 Jbeta primers, the PCR was carried out. This table comes from immunoSEQ multiplex PCR, and its TCRdb copy is limited to in-frame clones, with some not included. The sample has about 170,000 clones; around 82% are singletons. The source is a male donor in good health and CMV-seronegative. The rearrangement links TRBV6-1 to TRBJ1-6; possible D gene TRBD1, 5 bases. The source material was PBMCs. CDR3 DNA: TGTGCCAGCAGTGCCTCAGGGAACTATAATTCACCCCTCCACTTT. It encodes CASSASGNYNSPLHF.